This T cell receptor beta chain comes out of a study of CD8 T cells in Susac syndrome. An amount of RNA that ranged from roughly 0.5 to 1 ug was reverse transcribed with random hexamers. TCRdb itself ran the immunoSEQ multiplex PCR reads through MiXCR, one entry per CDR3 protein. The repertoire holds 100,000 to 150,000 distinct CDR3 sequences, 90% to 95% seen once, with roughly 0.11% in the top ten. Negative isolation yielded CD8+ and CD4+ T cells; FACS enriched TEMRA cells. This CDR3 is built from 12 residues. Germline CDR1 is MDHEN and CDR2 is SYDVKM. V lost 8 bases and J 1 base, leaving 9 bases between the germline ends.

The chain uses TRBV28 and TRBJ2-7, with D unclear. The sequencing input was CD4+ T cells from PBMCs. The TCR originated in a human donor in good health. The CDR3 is CASCTVSYEQYF. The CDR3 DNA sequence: TGTGCCAGCTGTACCGTTTCCTACGAGCAGTACTTC.